This note documents a single TCR beta chain sequence. This clone was picked up a small number of times. The antigen this receptor binds is unknown. Per-nucleotide qualities are absent, and no much larger clonotype sits a single base away. Taken with the paper, the label for time point translates to: approximately 11 months on ibrutinib. For TCR beta library preparation, around 2 micrograms of genomic DNA were isolated from cryopreserved PBMCs. Longitudinal blood samples from CLL patients on ibrutinib monotherapy underwent high-throughput TCR beta sequencing. The patients were enrolled in a single-center, open-label phase 2 trial of ibrutinib monotherapy. The data were taken from a study of cytotoxic CD8 clonotypes in ibrutinib-treated CLL (dated by TCRdb to the early 2020s). Some background on the complete study: The cohort had 11 relapsed/refractory and under 16 treatment-naive patients; approximately 17 were IGHV unmutated. Every sample from remission and from progressive disease was obtained while the patients were still on ibrutinib. Partial responses were observed in roughly 25 patients and complete responses in 2; after a median follow-up of about 69 months, remission was maintained in 15 or so patients and progression was observed in approximately 12. Cryopreserved peripheral blood mononuclear cells were obtained before treatment, at response, and at either sustained remission or disease progression. On average, each sample had 255,043 productive templates and more than 85,000 productive rearrangements. Longitudinal samples were available for about 30% of the roughly 86 trial participants. Samples at response were collected after a median of roughly 13 months of treatment, with a range of roughly 6 to 40 months. What the work shows at the level of the full study, not this receptor alone: Public clonotypes were rare and either contracted or stayed stable during treatment, and the rise in clonality at ibrutinib response reflected the expansion of private clonotypes. Sustained-remission and progressing patients did not have matched sampling times, and lymph node repertoires were not examined. Baseline clonality was found to be higher than that of age-matched healthy donors and was strongly correlated with circulating CD8+ T-cell counts. Clonality increased at ibrutinib response, stayed stable in sustained remission, and fell back toward baseline at progression.

A MiSeq instrument was used for deep resolution sequencing, which targeted depths ranging from 1 in 1 million up to 1 in 200,000 T cells, with coverage averaging 10x for each clonotype. The immunoSEQ hsTCRB Kit was used to generate the TCR beta libraries. On the study's bioinformatics: Data were analyzed with ImmunoSEQ Data Assistant and ImmunoSEQ Analyzer, with V, D and J genes assigned per IMGT definitions. Clonality was computed as one minus normalized Shannon entropy of productive rearrangement frequencies, ranging from 0 to 1. Public clonotype analysis was restricted to overrepresented clonotypes comprising at least 0.05% of each patient's repertoire. Thirteen age-matched healthy donor repertoires from immuneACCESS were used as controls for clonality. TCRdb stores this immuneACCESS table with in-frame sequences only. Part of the clones is absent; in the studies checked, under half of the shortfall reflects unresolved V genes, and no reason is known for the rest. That table is the source of V, J and clone size, and D and trimming were worked out from the DNA. Here the sample has about 200,000 clones; about four fifths occur a single time. Roughly an eighth of the sample comes from the top ten.

The CDR3 contains 15 residues, cysteine and phenylalanine counted. Solely the CDR3 DNA is kept, with 45 bases framed from the first base. Cut back by 2 bases and 5 bases, the V and J ends lie 16 bases apart. CDR1 and CDR2 are read off the germline V gene as KGHSH and LQKENI. The V and J segments used are TRBV18 and TRBJ2-7, and the D gene may be TRBD1, 6 bases matching. The sample was PBMCs, taken after 12 months of ibrutinib treatment. This clonotype was obtained from a human donor with chronic lymphocytic leukemia. The nucleotides read TGTGCCAGCTCACCAGGGGGCCCCCAACGCGACGAGCAGTACTTC. Its protein product is CASSPGGPQRDEQYF.